Listed below are T cell receptor beta chains from one sample, sequenced in a study of CD8 T cells in ankylosing spondylitis. TCRdb analysed the 5' RACE reads with MiXCR anew, one entry per CDR3 protein. This table holds fewer than 250,000 distinct CDR3 sequences, roughly a tenth found once. The sample taken for sequencing was blood, either unsorted or a sorted T cell fraction (not recorded which). The receptors derive from a male donor with ankylosing spondylitis or in good health (not recorded which). Each CDR3 is given with its conserved first and last residue. The D gene is left open where the match is weak. Clone size is not always given. Where it is, it says once, few, many or a class for expanded clones.

d_call: .; v_call: TRBV11-2; clone_size: many; j_call: TRBJ2-1; cdr3_aa: CASSLGARGNEQFF; cdr3_nt: TGTGCCAGCAGCTTAGGAGCACGTGGCAATGAGCAGTTCTTC
d_call: .; v_call: TRBV6-1; clone_size: many; j_call: TRBJ2-1; cdr3_aa: CASSPDSTYNEQFF; cdr3_nt: TGTGCCAGCAGTCCGGACAGTACCTACAATGAGCAGTTCTTC
d_call: TRBD1; v_call: TRBV12-3/TRBV12-4; clone_size: many; j_call: TRBJ2-1; cdr3_aa: CASSHDRGRAF; cdr3_nt: TGTGCCAGCAGCCATGACAGGGGGCGCGCCTTC
d_call: TRBD1; v_call: TRBV2; clone_size: .; j_call: TRBJ2-1; cdr3_aa: CASSRDRGYNEQFF; cdr3_nt: TGTGCCAGCAGCCGGGACAGGGGTTACAATGAGCAGTTCTTC
d_call: .; v_call: TRBV5-5; clone_size: many; j_call: TRBJ1-2; cdr3_aa: CASSLEVSLDGYTF; cdr3_nt: TGTGCCAGCAGCTTGGAAGTCAGCTTGGATGGCTACACCTTC
d_call: .; v_call: TRBV4-1; clone_size: .; j_call: TRBJ2-7; cdr3_aa: CASSQDPGRATYEQYF; cdr3_nt: TGCGCCAGCAGCCAAGATCCTGGGCGGGCCACCTACGAGCAGTACTTC
d_call: TRBD1; v_call: TRBV6-1; clone_size: many; j_call: TRBJ2-7; cdr3_aa: CAISPLTGNYEQYF; cdr3_nt: TGTGCCATCTCCCCCCTGACAGGGAACTACGAGCAGTACTTC
d_call: .; v_call: TRBV7-8; clone_size: many; j_call: TRBJ1-5; cdr3_aa: CASSSSTGSNQPQHF; cdr3_nt: TGTGCCAGCAGCTCCTCGACAGGAAGCAATCAGCCCCAGCATTTT
d_call: .; v_call: TRBV30; clone_size: .; j_call: TRBJ2-2; cdr3_aa: CAWRSGTRRGTGELFF; cdr3_nt: TGTGCCTGGAGATCAGGGACACGGAGGGGGACCGGGGAGCTGTTTTTT
d_call: .; v_call: TRBV25-1; clone_size: many; j_call: TRBJ2-6; cdr3_aa: CASSEGGSGANVLTF; cdr3_nt: TGTGCCAGCAGTGAAGGAGGCTCTGGGGCCAACGTCCTGACTTTC
d_call: .; v_call: TRBV3-1; clone_size: few; j_call: TRBJ2-5; cdr3_aa: CASSQDMDWPETQYF; cdr3_nt: TGTGCCAGCAGCCAAGATATGGACTGGCCAGAGACCCAGTACTTC
d_call: .; v_call: TRBV7-2; clone_size: .; j_call: TRBJ2-7; cdr3_aa: CASSLGGPSYEQYF; cdr3_nt: TGTGCCAGCAGCTTAGGAGGACCCTCCTACGAGCAGTACTTC
d_call: .; v_call: TRBV4-2; clone_size: many; j_call: TRBJ1-1; cdr3_aa: CASSQASGVRDAFF; cdr3_nt: TGTGCCAGCAGCCAAGCCTCCGGGGTGCGGGACGCTTTCTTT
d_call: .; v_call: TRBV11-2; clone_size: few; j_call: TRBJ2-3; cdr3_aa: CASRSSDTQYF; cdr3_nt: TGTGCCAGCAGATCCAGCGATACGCAGTATTTT
d_call: .; v_call: TRBV10-3; clone_size: .; j_call: TRBJ2-1; cdr3_aa: CAISGRSSYNERFF; cdr3_nt: TGTGCCATCAGTGGGCGAAGCTCCTACAATGAGCGGTTCTTC
d_call: .; v_call: TRBV20-1; clone_size: many; j_call: TRBJ2-7; cdr3_aa: CSARTGTQRYEQYF; cdr3_nt: TGCAGTGCTAGGACCGGGACCCAACGCTACGAGCAGTACTTC
d_call: TRBD1; v_call: TRBV25-1; clone_size: few; j_call: TRBJ1-2; cdr3_aa: CASSDQAGGHYGYTF; cdr3_nt: TGTGCCAGCAGTGATCAAGCAGGGGGCCACTATGGCTACACCTTC
d_call: .; v_call: TRBV12-3/TRBV12-4; clone_size: many; j_call: TRBJ1-3; cdr3_aa: CASSFGSFSGNTIYF; cdr3_nt: TGTGCCAGCAGTTTTGGTTCATTCTCTGGAAACACCATATATTTT
d_call: .; v_call: TRBV10-3; clone_size: .; j_call: TRBJ1-5; cdr3_aa: CAIGGSKGSGSSNHSNQPQHF; cdr3_nt: TGTGCCATCGGAGGATCGAAGGGTTCCGGGAGTTCCAACCATAGCAATCAGCCCCAGCATTTT
d_call: .; v_call: TRBV10-3; clone_size: many; j_call: TRBJ2-3; cdr3_aa: CAISQGSGRGRTDTQYF; cdr3_nt: TGTGCCATCAGTCAGGGGAGTGGGAGAGGTCGCACAGATACGCAGTATTTT
d_call: TRBD2; v_call: TRBV20-1; clone_size: many; j_call: TRBJ2-3; cdr3_aa: CSARGRGVHTQYF; cdr3_nt: TGCAGTGCTAGAGGGCGGGGGGTACATACGCAGTATTTT
d_call: .; v_call: TRBV3-1; clone_size: .; j_call: TRBJ1-2; cdr3_aa: CASSQVGGNGYTF; cdr3_nt: TGTGCCAGCAGCCAAGTGGGGGGGAATGGCTACACCTTC
d_call: .; v_call: TRBV11-3; clone_size: .; j_call: TRBJ2-1; cdr3_aa: CASCFTGPGTYNEQFF; cdr3_nt: TGTGCCAGCTGCTTCACGGGACCCGGGACCTACAATGAGCAGTTCTTC
d_call: .; v_call: TRBV5-1; clone_size: .; j_call: TRBJ2-7; cdr3_aa: CASSLGGNYEQYF; cdr3_nt: TGCGCCAGCAGCTTGGGGGGAAACTACGAGCAGTACTTC
d_call: .; v_call: TRBV20-1; clone_size: many; j_call: TRBJ2-7; cdr3_aa: CSARGAASYEQYF; cdr3_nt: TGCAGTGCTAGAGGGGCAGCAAGCTACGAGCAGTACTTC
d_call: .; v_call: TRBV4-2; clone_size: few; j_call: TRBJ2-3; cdr3_aa: CASSSPESSTDTQYF; cdr3_nt: TGTGCCAGCAGCTCCCCCGAGAGTAGCACAGATACGCAGTATTTT
d_call: TRBD2; v_call: TRBV4-1; clone_size: .; j_call: TRBJ2-1; cdr3_aa: CASSRTSGEYNEQFF; cdr3_nt: TGCGCCAGCAGCCGCACTAGCGGCGAGTACAATGAGCAGTTCTTC
d_call: .; v_call: TRBV15; clone_size: many; j_call: TRBJ2-1; cdr3_aa: CATSREYPEQFF; cdr3_nt: TGTGCCACCAGCAGAGAATACCCTGAGCAGTTCTTC
d_call: .; v_call: TRBV7-8; clone_size: few; j_call: TRBJ2-7; cdr3_aa: CASSPGRPTYEQYF; cdr3_nt: TGTGCCAGCAGCCCGGGACGGCCAACCTACGAGCAGTACTTC
d_call: TRBD2; v_call: TRBV12-3/TRBV12-4; clone_size: many; j_call: TRBJ2-3; cdr3_aa: CASERGGGRTDTQYF; cdr3_nt: TGTGCCAGCGAACGGGGGGGCGGCCGCACAGATACGCAGTATTTT
d_call: TRBD1; v_call: TRBV5-1; clone_size: many; j_call: TRBJ1-4; cdr3_aa: CASSGTGDAEKLFF; cdr3_nt: TGCGCCAGCAGCGGAACAGGGGACGCTGAAAAACTGTTTTTT
d_call: TRBD1; v_call: TRBV2; clone_size: .; j_call: TRBJ1-2; cdr3_aa: CASRGQFYGYTF; cdr3_nt: TGTGCCAGCAGGGGACAGTTCTATGGCTACACCTTC
d_call: .; v_call: TRBV7-9; clone_size: few; j_call: TRBJ1-1; cdr3_aa: CASSLEPGNIQAFF; cdr3_nt: TGTGCCAGCAGCTTAGAACCGGGGAACATTCAAGCTTTCTTT
d_call: TRBD2; v_call: TRBV3-1; clone_size: many; j_call: TRBJ2-3; cdr3_aa: CASSQDMAAGTSGDTQYF; cdr3_nt: TGTGCCAGCAGCCAAGATATGGCGGCGGGGACTAGCGGGGATACGCAGTATTTT
d_call: TRBD2; v_call: TRBV4-1; clone_size: .; j_call: TRBJ2-3; cdr3_aa: CASSQDWGLAGEGGIDTQYF; cdr3_nt: TGCGCCAGCAGCCAAGATTGGGGACTAGCGGGAGAAGGGGGTATTGATACGCAGTATTTT
d_call: TRBD2; v_call: TRBV18; clone_size: .; j_call: TRBJ2-7; cdr3_aa: CASSPGTSGRDEQYF; cdr3_nt: TGTGCCAGCTCACCCGGAACTAGCGGGAGAGACGAGCAGTACTTC
d_call: TRBD1; v_call: TRBV20-1; clone_size: many; j_call: TRBJ1-2; cdr3_aa: CSVRTGSGYTF; cdr3_nt: TGCAGTGTAAGGACAGGGAGCGGCTACACCTTC
d_call: TRBD1; v_call: TRBV7-9; clone_size: .; j_call: TRBJ1-2; cdr3_aa: CASSPLVDRGPPSYTF; cdr3_nt: TGTGCCAGCAGCCCGCTGGTGGACAGGGGCCCCCCTAGCTACACCTTC
d_call: .; v_call: TRBV6-2/TRBV6-3; clone_size: many; j_call: TRBJ2-2; cdr3_aa: CASTSSLASNTGELFF; cdr3_nt: TGTGCCAGCACCTCCTCGCTAGCGTCGAACACCGGGGAGCTGTTTTTT
d_call: .; v_call: TRBV20-1; clone_size: many; j_call: TRBJ1-2; cdr3_aa: CSAETVFTNYGYTF; cdr3_nt: TGCAGTGCCGAGACGGTTTTTACAAACTATGGCTACACCTTC
d_call: .; v_call: TRBV21-1; clone_size: many; j_call: TRBJ2-5; cdr3_aa: CASKLGTARLAYQYF; cdr3_nt: TGTGCCAGCAAACTCGGGACAGCGAGACTGGCGTACCAGTACTTC
d_call: TRBD2; v_call: TRBV7-9; clone_size: few; j_call: TRBJ2-1; cdr3_aa: CASSFSGGDYEQFF; cdr3_nt: TGTGCCAGCAGCTTTAGCGGGGGGGACTATGAGCAGTTCTTC
d_call: .; v_call: TRBV5-1; clone_size: many; j_call: TRBJ2-7; cdr3_aa: CASSLLGGVDEQYF; cdr3_nt: TGCGCCAGCAGCTTGTTAGGTGGGGTCGACGAGCAGTACTTC